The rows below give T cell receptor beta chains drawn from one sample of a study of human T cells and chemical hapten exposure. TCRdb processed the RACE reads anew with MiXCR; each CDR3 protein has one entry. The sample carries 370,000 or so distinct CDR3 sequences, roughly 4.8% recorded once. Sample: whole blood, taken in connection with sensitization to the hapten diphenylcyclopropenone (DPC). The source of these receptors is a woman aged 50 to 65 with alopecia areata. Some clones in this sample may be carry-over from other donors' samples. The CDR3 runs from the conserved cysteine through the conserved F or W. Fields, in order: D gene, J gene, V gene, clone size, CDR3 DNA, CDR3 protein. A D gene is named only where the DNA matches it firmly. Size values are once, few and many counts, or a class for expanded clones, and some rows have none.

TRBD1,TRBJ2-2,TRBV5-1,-,TGCGCCAGCAGCTTGGAACAGGGGGCAAACACCGGGGAGCTGTTTTTT,CASSLEQGANTGELFF
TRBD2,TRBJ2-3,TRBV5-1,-,TGCGCCAGCAGCTTACAGCGGGGTAGCACAGATACGCAGTATTTT,CASSLQRGSTDTQYF
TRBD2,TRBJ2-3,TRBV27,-,TGTGCCAGCAGTTTATCGCCCCCACTAGCGGCCCCCATAGATACGCAGTATTTT,CASSLSPPLAAPIDTQYF
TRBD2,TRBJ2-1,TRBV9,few,TGTGCCAGCAGCGGCACTAGCGATTCCTACAATGAGCAGTTCTTC,CASSGTSDSYNEQFF
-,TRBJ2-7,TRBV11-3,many,TGTGCCAGCAGCTTACCGGCGGGGAAAATCCGCGAGCAGTACTTC,CASSLPAGKIREQYF
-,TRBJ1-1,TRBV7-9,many,TGTGCCAGCAGCTTAGCGGCAAACCCGAACACTGAAGCTTTCTTT,CASSLAANPNTEAFF
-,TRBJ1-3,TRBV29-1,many,TGCAGCGTTGCGGTCTCCTCTGGAAACACCATATATTTT,CSVAVSSGNTIYF
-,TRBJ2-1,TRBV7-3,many,TGTGCCAGCCCCCAAGCGACGGGGGCGATACCCCATGAGGAGCAGTTCTTC,CASPQATGAIPHEEQFF
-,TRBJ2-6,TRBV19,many,TGTGCCAGTAGTAATCGCCCCTCTGGGGCCAACGTCCTGACTTTC,CASSNRPSGANVLTF
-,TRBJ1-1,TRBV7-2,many,TGTGCCAGCAGCTTCGCGTTGACCGGCGACACTGAAGCTTTCTTT,CASSFALTGDTEAFF
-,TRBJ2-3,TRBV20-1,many,TGCAGTGCTGCTATCACAGATACGCAGTATTTT,CSAAITDTQYF
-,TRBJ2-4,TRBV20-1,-,TGCAGTGCTAGAGATATCGATCAGACGGACATTCAGTACTTC,CSARDIDQTDIQYF
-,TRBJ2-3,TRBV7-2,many,TGTGCCAGCAGCTTAGAGGGGGGGCCCTCCGATACGCAGTATTTT,CASSLEGGPSDTQYF
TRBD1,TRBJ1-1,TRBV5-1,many,TGCGCCAGCAGCTTGGAGGACAGGGTAGAGACTGAAGCTTTCTTT,CASSLEDRVETEAFF
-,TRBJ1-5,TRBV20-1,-,TGCAGTGCCCTGGTCGGGGGAGGCAATCAGCCCCAGCATTTT,CSALVGGGNQPQHF
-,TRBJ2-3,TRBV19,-,TGTGCCAGTACCACCCCCGGAGGAGGAACAGATACGCAGTATTTT,CASTTPGGGTDTQYF
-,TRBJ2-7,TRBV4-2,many,TGTGCCAGCAGCCAAGCGGATAGCGGCCAATCCTACGAGCAGTACTTC,CASSQADSGQSYEQYF
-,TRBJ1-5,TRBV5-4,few,TGTGCCAGCAGTTATGGGACCGCAGGCGATCAGCCCCAGCATTTT,CASSYGTAGDQPQHF
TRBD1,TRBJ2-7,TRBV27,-,TGTGCCAGCAGTCAGACAGGGAACTTGGTCTACGAGCAGTACTTC,CASSQTGNLVYEQYF
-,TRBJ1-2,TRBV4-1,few,TGCGCCAGCCCCCTTCAATTTTGGAGGAAGGGAGGCTATGGCTACACCTTC,CASPLQFWRKGGYGYTF
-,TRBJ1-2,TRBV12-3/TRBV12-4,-,TGTGCCAGCAGTTTCCCGGCAGACAGCTACACCTTC,CASSFPADSYTF
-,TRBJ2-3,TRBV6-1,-,TGTGCCAGCAGTGAAGGAACGACTAGAGGGAACGCAGATACGCAGTATTTT,CASSEGTTRGNADTQYF
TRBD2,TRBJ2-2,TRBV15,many,TGTGCCACCAGCACAGGACTAGCGGGAGTCGGCGGGGAGCTGTTTTTT,CATSTGLAGVGGELFF
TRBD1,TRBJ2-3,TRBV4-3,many,TGCGCCAGCAGCCAAACGGGACAGGGGATTAGCACAGATACGCAGTATTTT,CASSQTGQGISTDTQYF
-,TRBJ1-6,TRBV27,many,TGTGCCAGCGACCACAGGGCCCCGCCCGGCTCACCCCTCCACTTT,CASDHRAPPGSPLHF
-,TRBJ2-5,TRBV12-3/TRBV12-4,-,TGTGCCAGCAGTTTGGCTAGAATGTTGGGGGAGACCCAGTACTTC,CASSLARMLGETQYF
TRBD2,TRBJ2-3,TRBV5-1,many,TGCGCCAGCAGCCCATTTGGCGGGGGGGCCTCAGATACGCAGTATTTT,CASSPFGGGASDTQYF
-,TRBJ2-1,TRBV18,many,TGTGCCAGCTCACCACTTCGCCTAGCCGGGGATGAGCAGTTCTTC,CASSPLRLAGDEQFF
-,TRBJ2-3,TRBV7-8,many,TGTGCCAGCAGCTTAGCTAGCGGCACAGATACGCAGTATTTT,CASSLASGTDTQYF
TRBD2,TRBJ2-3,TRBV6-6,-,TGTGCCAGCAGTACACCTAGCGGGAAGCTCACAGATACGCAGTATTTT,CASSTPSGKLTDTQYF
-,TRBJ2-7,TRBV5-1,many,TGCGCCAGCCGTGAGGGGGTAACCTACGAGCAGTACTTC,CASREGVTYEQYF
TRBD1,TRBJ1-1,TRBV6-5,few,TGTGCCAGCAGTCCCAGGGGGCGAAATGAAGCTTTCTTT,CASSPRGRNEAFF
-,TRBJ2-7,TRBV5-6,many,TGCGCCAGCAGTCCGGGACCATCCTACGAGCAGTACTTC,CASSPGPSYEQYF
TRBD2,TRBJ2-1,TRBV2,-,TGTGCCACCATCACCCGGGAACTAGCGGGAGGGGACAATGAGCAGTTCTTC,CATITRELAGGDNEQFF
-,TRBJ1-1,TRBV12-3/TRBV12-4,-,TGTGCCAGCAGTCCAGGAGGGTATAGTACTGAAGCTTTCTTT,CASSPGGYSTEAFF
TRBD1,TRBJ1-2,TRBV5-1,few,TGCGCCAGCAGCCCAATGGGACAGGGAGTTAACTATGGCTACACCTTC,CASSPMGQGVNYGYTF
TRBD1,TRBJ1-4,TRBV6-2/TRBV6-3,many,TGTGCCAGCACGCTATCAACAGGGGAGGCTAATGAAAAACTGTTTTTT,CASTLSTGEANEKLFF
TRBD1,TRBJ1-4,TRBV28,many,TGTGCCAGCAGCTCCCCCAGGGGGACTAATGAAAAACTGTTTTTT,CASSSPRGTNEKLFF
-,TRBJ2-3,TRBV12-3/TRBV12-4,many,TGTGCCAGCAGTTTAGGACTACTTGGCACAGATACGCAGTATTTT,CASSLGLLGTDTQYF
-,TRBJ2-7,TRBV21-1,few,TGTGCCAGCAGCAACTTCCGGGCGATCGTCGAGCAGTACTTC,CASSNFRAIVEQYF
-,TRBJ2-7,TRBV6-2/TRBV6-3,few,TGTGCCAGCACGCGGGGTCAGAAGCAGTACTTC,CASTRGQKQYF
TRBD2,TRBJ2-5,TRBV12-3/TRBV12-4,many,TGTGCCAGCAGGGTAGCGGGGGGGCAAGAGACCCAGTACTTC,CASRVAGGQETQYF
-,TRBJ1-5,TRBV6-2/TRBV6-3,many,TGTGCCAGCAGCCCACGGGCCCCAGGTGCGAATCAGCCCCAGCATTTT,CASSPRAPGANQPQHF